This T cell receptor (beta chain) is drawn from a study of graft-versus-host responses after intestinal transplantation. Across the whole study: Induction using anti-thymocyte globulin, followed by tacrolimus and steroids for roughly 3 years, was given to all recipients.

Investigators plated about 200,000 CFSE-labeled responder cells together with about 200,000 irradiated stimulator cells labeled with violet dye. General study results and limits: Allograft graft-versus-host to host-versus-graft clonal ratios ran high in patients with graft-donor T cell macrochimerism. GvH clone levels peaked in circulation, and this peak was associated with early post-transplant HvG declines. GvH clones detected in recipient marrow included some appearing first in ileum or blood.

This CDR3 has 14 residues. V lost 0 bases to trimming and J lost 4 bases, with 10 bases between them. The germline CDR1 and CDR2 sequences are SGDLS and YYNGEE. Sequenced by immunoSEQ multiplex PCR; TCRdb stores in-frame clones only, minus some. The table has some 22,000 clones, around two fifths seen once. This clone is medium-sized within its sample. The receptor's source is a human patient who received an intestinal transplant. The sample consisted of alloreactive CD8+ T cells from a mixed lymphocyte reaction culture, taken before intestinal transplant. Subset reported: CFSE-low proliferating T cells sorted from approximately six-day pre-transplant mixed lymphocyte reaction (GvH or HvG direction). V and J are TRBV9 and TRBJ1-2; D not certain. In nucleotides, the CDR3 is TGTGCCAGCAGCGTAGACGGGTTCACCTATGGCTACACCTTC. Its protein product is CASSVDGFTYGYTF.